This paragraph covers one T cell receptor beta chain sequence. Per the original methods: Estimates of nucleated cell counts were drawn from the amplification of reference gene primers. Libraries were prepared by immunoSEQ multiplex PCR; TCRdb keeps only in-frame clonotypes and omits some of them. The V and J calls and clone size were taken over from that table, and D and trimming were inferred from the DNA. The table lists approximately 160,000 clones, 76% of them singletons. This sample was included in a study of blood T cell repertoires in COVID-19. Study summary: Whether acute or convalescent, the COVID-19 samples came from the United States, Italy and Spain. T cells, B-cell-depleted T cells, or PBMCs provided the cDNA or gDNA that served as material.

The CDR3 consists of 13 residues. Between the trimmed V and J ends, which lost 9 bases and 2 bases, there was a span of 10 bases. Sequencing was done on a sample of peripheral blood. The sequence derives from a woman older than 75 with acute or convalescent COVID-19. J is TRBJ1-4 and V is TRBV6-7, with unresolved D. TRBV6-7 has ORF status, its function being uncertain. CDR3 coding DNA: TGTGCCAGAACAGATACCACTAATGAAAAACTGTTTTTT. Protein product: CARTDTTNEKLFF.